This T cell receptor beta chain was sequenced during a study of cytomegalovirus exposure and HLA in healthy donors. This clone appeared once. Its target is unknown. Primers: 60 Vbeta forward and 13 Jbeta reverse. Generated by immunoSEQ multiplex PCR, the TCRdb table keeps only in-frame clones and is missing some. The sample holds over 150,000 clones, just over 75% seen once. At the time of sampling, donors were nominally healthy, though unrecorded immune exposures were likely. Study-wide points: An ancestry cluster, one associated with Asian ancestry, reportedly showed fewer N-insertions than the roughly 670-donor mean in a later analysis. Many donors shared some public TCRs, even though most TCR sequences were rare.

Sequenced sample: PBMCs. The clonotype comes from a woman aged 25-40 years in good health and CMV-seropositive.

CDR3 amino acids: CASRLQGEALDEQFF. CDR3 DNA sequence: TGTGCCAGCAGATTACAGGGGGAGGCCCTCGATGAGCAGTTCTTC. The chain couples TRBV6-6 to TRBJ2-1, with 8 bases identical to TRBD1. Germline loops: CDR1 MNHNY, CDR2 SVGAGI (reference sequence). The V and J ends lost 6 bases and 8 bases, in that order; junction bases with no gene match: 12. There are 15 residues in the CDR3.